This TCR beta chain is from a study of T cells in Graves' hyperthyroidism and ophthalmopathy. Study as a whole: Prior to any treatment, at the point of initial diagnosis, peripheral blood was collected.

The source material, RNA transcripts, was used to amplify TCR beta CDR3 regions. Using the HTBI primer set, a first-round RT-PCR was run on the TCR CDR3. A single record per CDR3 protein comes from TCRdb applying MiXCR to the multiplex PCR reads. Seen here are about 320,000 distinct CDR3 sequences, approximately 15% observed once, and the top ten hold around 34%. The CDR3 has 15 residues. Germline loops: CDR1 DFQATT, CDR2 SNEGSKA (reference sequence). The trim removed 6 bases at V and 2 bases at J, leaving 12 bases unmatched. The chain recombines TRBV20-1 with TRBJ2-7, with 8 positions matching TRBD1. The sample comprised blood. The origin of this receptor is a man under 40 with Graves' hyperthyroidism. The CDR3 protein is CSAKKPTGDPYEQYF. Written as DNA, the CDR3 is TGCAGTGCCAAAAAACCGACAGGGGATCCCTACGAGCAGTACTTC.